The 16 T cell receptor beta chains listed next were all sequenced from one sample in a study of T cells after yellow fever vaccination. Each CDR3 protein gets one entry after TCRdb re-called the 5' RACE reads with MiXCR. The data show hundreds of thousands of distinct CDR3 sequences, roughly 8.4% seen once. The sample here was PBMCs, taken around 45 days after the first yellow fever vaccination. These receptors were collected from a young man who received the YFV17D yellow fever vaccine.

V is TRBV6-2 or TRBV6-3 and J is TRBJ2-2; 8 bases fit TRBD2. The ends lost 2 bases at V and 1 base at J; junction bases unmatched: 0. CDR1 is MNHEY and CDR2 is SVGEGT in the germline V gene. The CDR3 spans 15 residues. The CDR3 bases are TGTGCCAGCAGTTACACTAGCGGGAACACCGGGGAGCTGTTTTTT. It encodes CASSYTSGNTGELFF.

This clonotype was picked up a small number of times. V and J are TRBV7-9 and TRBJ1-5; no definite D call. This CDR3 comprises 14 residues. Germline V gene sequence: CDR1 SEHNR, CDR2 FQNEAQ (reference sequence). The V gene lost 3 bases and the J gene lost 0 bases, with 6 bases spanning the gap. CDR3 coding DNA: TGTGCCAGCAGCTTTGGGAATAGCAATCAGCCCCAGCATTTT. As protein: CASSFGNSNQPQHF.

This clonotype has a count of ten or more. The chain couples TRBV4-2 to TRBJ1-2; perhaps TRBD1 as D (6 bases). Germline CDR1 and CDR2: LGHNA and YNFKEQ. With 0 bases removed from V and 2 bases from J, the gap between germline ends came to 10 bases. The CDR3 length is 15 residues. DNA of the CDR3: TGTGCCAGCAGCCAAGAGACAGGCCGAAACTATGGCTACACCTTC. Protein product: CASSQETGRNYGYTF.

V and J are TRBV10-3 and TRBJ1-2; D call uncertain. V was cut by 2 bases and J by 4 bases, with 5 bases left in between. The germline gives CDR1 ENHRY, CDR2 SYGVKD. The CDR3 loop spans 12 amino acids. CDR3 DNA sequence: TGTGCCATCAGTGAGCGTCGCTATGGCTACACCTTC. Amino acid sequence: CAISERRYGYTF.

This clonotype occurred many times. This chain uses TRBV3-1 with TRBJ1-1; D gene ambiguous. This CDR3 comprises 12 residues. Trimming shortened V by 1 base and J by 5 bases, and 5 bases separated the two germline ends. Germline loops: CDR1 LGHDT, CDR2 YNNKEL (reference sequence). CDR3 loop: CASSQVTTEAFF. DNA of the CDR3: TGTGCCAGCAGCCAAGTTACGACTGAAGCTTTCTTT.

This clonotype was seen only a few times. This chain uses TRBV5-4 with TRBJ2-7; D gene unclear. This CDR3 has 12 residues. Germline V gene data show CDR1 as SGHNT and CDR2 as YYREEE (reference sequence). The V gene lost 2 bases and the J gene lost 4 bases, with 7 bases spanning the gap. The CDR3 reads CASSFAGYEQYF. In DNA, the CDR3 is TGTGCCAGCAGCTTTGCTGGGTACGAGCAGTACTTC.

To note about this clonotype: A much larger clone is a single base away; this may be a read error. This chain's CDR3 is CASSEQSTEAFF. In nucleotides, the CDR3 is TGTGCCAGCAGTGAACAGAGCACTGAAGCTTTCTTT. The J gene is TRBJ1-1, the V gene TRBV2, with D uncertain. This CDR3 is built from 12 residues. Germline CDR1 reads SNHLY; CDR2 reads FYNNEI. V lost 2 bases to trimming and J lost 4 bases, with 5 bases between them.

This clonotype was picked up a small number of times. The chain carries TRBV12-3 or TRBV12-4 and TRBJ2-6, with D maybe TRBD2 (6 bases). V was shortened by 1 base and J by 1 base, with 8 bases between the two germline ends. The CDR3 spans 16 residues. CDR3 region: CASSLEGGSGANVLTF. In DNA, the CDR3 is TGTGCCAGCAGTTTAGAGGGAGGATCTGGGGCCAACGTCCTGACTTTC.

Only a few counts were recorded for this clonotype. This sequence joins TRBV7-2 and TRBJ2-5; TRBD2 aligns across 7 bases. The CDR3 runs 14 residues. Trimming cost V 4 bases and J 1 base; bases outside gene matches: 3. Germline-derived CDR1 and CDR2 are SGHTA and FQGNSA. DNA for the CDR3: TGTGCCAGCAGCTCGACTAGCAGCCAAGAGACCCAGTACTTC. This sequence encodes CASSSTSSQETQYF. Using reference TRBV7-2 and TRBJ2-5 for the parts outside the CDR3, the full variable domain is GAGVSQSPSNKVTEKGKDVELRCDPISGHTALYWYRQSLGQGLEFLIYFQGNSAPDKSGLPSDRFSAERTGGSVSTLTIQRTQQEDSAVYLCASSSTSSQETQYFGPGTRLLVL.

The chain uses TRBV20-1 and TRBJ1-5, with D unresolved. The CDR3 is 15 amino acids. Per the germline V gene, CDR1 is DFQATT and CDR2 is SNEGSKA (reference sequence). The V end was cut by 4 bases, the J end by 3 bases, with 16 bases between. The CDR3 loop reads CSATRYSMFNQPQHF. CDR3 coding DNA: TGCAGTGCTACCCGATATTCGATGTTCAATCAGCCCCAGCATTTT.

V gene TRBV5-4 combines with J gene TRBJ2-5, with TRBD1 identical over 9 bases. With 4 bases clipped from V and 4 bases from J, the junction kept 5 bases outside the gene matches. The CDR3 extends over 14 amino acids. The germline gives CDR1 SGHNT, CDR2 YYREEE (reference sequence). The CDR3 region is CASSQRDRVETQYF. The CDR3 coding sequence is TGTGCCAGCAGCCAACGGGACAGGGTAGAGACCCAGTACTTC.

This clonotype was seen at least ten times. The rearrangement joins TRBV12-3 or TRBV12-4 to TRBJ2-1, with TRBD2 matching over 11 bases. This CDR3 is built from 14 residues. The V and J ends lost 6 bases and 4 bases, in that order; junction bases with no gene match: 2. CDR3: CASRGTSGYNEQFF. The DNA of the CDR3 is TGTGCCAGCAGGGGGACTAGCGGATACAATGAGCAGTTCTTC.

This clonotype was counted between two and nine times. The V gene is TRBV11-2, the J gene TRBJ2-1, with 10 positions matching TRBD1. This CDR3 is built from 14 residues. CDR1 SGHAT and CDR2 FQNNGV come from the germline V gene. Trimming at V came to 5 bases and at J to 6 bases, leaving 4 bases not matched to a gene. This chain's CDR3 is CASSVDRGANEQFF. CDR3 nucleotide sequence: TGTGCCAGCAGCGTGGACAGGGGGGCCAATGAGCAGTTCTTC.

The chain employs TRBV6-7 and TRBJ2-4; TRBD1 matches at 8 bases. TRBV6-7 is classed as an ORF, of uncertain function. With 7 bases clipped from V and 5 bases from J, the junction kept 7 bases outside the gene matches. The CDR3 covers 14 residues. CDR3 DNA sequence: TGTGCCAGCACTGAGGGACAGGATCAAAACATTCAGTACTTC. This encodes CASTEGQDQNIQYF.

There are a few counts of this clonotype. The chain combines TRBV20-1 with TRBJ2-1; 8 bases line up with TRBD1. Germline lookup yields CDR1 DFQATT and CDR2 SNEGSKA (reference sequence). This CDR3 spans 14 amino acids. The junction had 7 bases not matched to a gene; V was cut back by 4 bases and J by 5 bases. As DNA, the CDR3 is TGCAGTGCTAACGCCGGGACAGGTAACAATGAGCAGTTCTTC. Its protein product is CSANAGTGNNEQFF.

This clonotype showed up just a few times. For the CDR3, the DNA is TGTGCCATCACCTCGCCGGGACAGTTCGGTGGCTACACCTTC. Amino acid sequence: CAITSPGQFGGYTF. The chain uses TRBV10-3 and TRBJ1-2; 7 bases line up with TRBD1. Unmatched junction bases numbered 12, after V lost 7 bases and J lost 7 bases. The CDR3 loop spans 14 amino acids. Germline-derived CDR1 and CDR2 are ENHRY and SYGVKD.